One and the same sample provided the 8 T cell receptor beta chains below, sequenced in a study of T cell responses to AZD1222 COVID-19 vaccine. Sequencing used immunoSEQ multiplex PCR; TCRdb keeps in-frame clones, though not all of them. The sample records tens of thousands of clones, 80% to 90% being singletons. The sequencing used peripheral blood, collected 28 days after the second AZD1222 dose. These receptors originate from an adult who received the AZD1222 COVID-19 vaccine.

This rearrangement joins TRBV3-1 (or the pseudogene TRBV3-2) to TRBJ2-2, with 7 bases identical to TRBD2. The CDR3 runs 16 residues. CDR1 and CDR2 from the germline V gene are LGHDT and YNNKEL (reference sequence). V shed 4 bases and J 1 base; nucleotides not matched to a gene: 6. The CDR3 spells CASSPSGGGNTGELFF. The CDR3 coding sequence is TGTGCCAGCAGCCCGAGCGGCGGGGGGAACACCGGGGAGCTGTTTTTT.

The V call is TRBV11-2, the J call TRBJ2-1, with 9 bases fitting TRBD2. The CDR3 spans 16 residues. CDR1 is SGHAT and CDR2 is FQNNGV in the germline V gene. The V and J ends lost 5 bases and 7 bases, in that order; junction bases with no gene match: 12. CDR3 protein: CASSPRGLAETNEQFF. In nucleotides, the CDR3 is TGTGCCAGCAGCCCGAGGGGACTAGCAGAGACGAATGAGCAGTTCTTC.

The chain joins TRBV19 to TRBJ2-6; D is uncertain. Trimming pared 2 bases from V and 0 bases from J, leaving 5 bases between. CDR3 length: 15 amino acids. The germline CDR1 and CDR2 sequences are LNHDA and SQIVND (reference sequence). The CDR3 loop reads CASSITGSGANVLTF. CDR3 nucleotide sequence: TGTGCCAGTAGTATAACGGGCTCTGGGGCCAACGTCCTGACTTTC.

This chain connects TRBV19 to TRBJ2-5; perhaps TRBD1 as D (6 bases). Trimming cost V 5 bases and J 2 bases, with 12 bases left between them. The CDR3 is made up of 14 amino acids. The germline CDR1 and CDR2 sequences are LNHDA and SQIVND (reference sequence). CDR3 residues: CASSGQGLQETQYF. DNA of the CDR3: TGTGCCAGTAGTGGCCAGGGGCTTCAAGAGACCCAGTACTTC.

This clone appeared a single time. This rearrangement joins TRBV6-5 to TRBJ2-3; D is uncertain. Germline V lookup: CDR1 MNHEY, CDR2 SVGAGI. Trimming shortened V by 2 bases and J by 4 bases, and 16 bases separated the two germline ends. The CDR3 loop spans 16 amino acids. CDR3 in amino acids: CASSYRTSPPADTQYF. CDR3 coding DNA: TGTGCCAGCAGTTACCGCACGAGCCCCCCGGCAGATACGCAGTATTTT.

V is TRBV11-2 and J is TRBJ1-6, with a possible D match to TRBD1 (6 bases). CDR3 size: 13 residues. Per the germline V gene, CDR1 is SGHAT and CDR2 is FQNNGV. V was cut by 4 bases and J by 8 bases, with 9 bases left in between. This CDR3 reads CASSSRGDSPLHF. In nucleotides, the CDR3 is TGTGCCAGCAGCTCCAGGGGAGATTCACCCCTCCACTTT.

This clone was seen a few times. This chain uses TRBV5-1 with TRBJ1-4; 7 bases fit TRBD1. The germline V gene has CDR1 SGHRS and CDR2 YFSETQ. V lost 0 bases to trimming and J lost 4 bases; unmatched junction nucleotides: 9. The CDR3 runs 17 residues. The CDR3 coding sequence is TGCGCCAGCAGCTTGGACGTACCAGGGGGTCTTAATGAAAAACTGTTTTTT. Translated: CASSLDVPGGLNEKLFF.

This clone is a singleton in its sample. The V and J genes are TRBV11-2 and TRBJ1-3, with D unresolved. The CDR3 runs 15 residues. V lost 0 bases and J lost 4, with 10 bases in between. Germline values: CDR1 SGHAT, CDR2 FQNNGV. The CDR3: CASSLDGVSGNTIYF. CDR3 DNA: TGTGCCAGCAGCTTAGATGGGGTGTCCGGAAACACCATATATTTT.